These 8 T cell receptor beta chains were sequenced from one sample in a study of blood T cell repertoires in COVID-19. Using immunoSEQ multiplex PCR, the repertoire was profiled, and TCRdb retains in-frame clones only, with some absent. Seen here are 350,000 to 400,000 clones, roughly nine tenths observed once, and the top ten hold 0.95% to 1.1%. The sample was PBMCs or T cells enriched from blood (not recorded which). The receptors derive from a man younger than 30 who had recovered from COVID-19.

J is TRBJ1-2 and V is TRBV4-1; D is possibly TRBD1 (6 bases). V lost 6 bases to trimming and J lost 0 bases, with 14 bases between them. Germline assignment: CDR1 MGHRA and CDR2 YSYEKL. The CDR3 length is 15 residues. The CDR3 DNA reads TGCGCCAGCAGGCTCCAGGGGATCTCTAACTATGGCTACACCTTC. It is translated as CASRLQGISNYGYTF.

The chain carries TRBV3-1 (or the pseudogene TRBV3-2) and TRBJ1-1; D is ambiguous. CDR3 length equals 13 residues. Trimming pared 0 bases from V and 5 bases from J, leaving 7 bases between. Germline V gene sequence: CDR1 LGHDT, CDR2 YNNKEL (reference sequence). The CDR3 sequence is CASSQEFRTEAFF. The CDR3 DNA follows: TGTGCCAGCAGCCAAGAGTTCAGGACTGAAGCTTTCTTT.

The V and J genes are TRBV7-2 and TRBJ2-7; 11 nucleotides match TRBD1. The CDR3 runs to 16 residues. The germline V gene has CDR1 SGHTA and CDR2 FQGNSA. The V gene end was trimmed by 2 bases and the J gene end by 4 bases; junction bases not matched to a gene: 7. CDR3 sequence: CASSLLSGTGGYEQYF. DNA for the CDR3: TGTGCCAGCAGCTTACTTAGTGGGACAGGGGGTTACGAGCAGTACTTC.

The gene calls are TRBV27 and TRBJ1-2, with D tentatively TRBD1 (6 bases). The CDR3 spans 16 residues. CDR1 is MNHEY and CDR2 is SMNVEV in the germline V gene (reference sequence). V dropped 4 bases and J dropped 2 bases, with 17 bases sitting between them. The CDR3 is CASSSYYLDRNYGYTF. Written as DNA, the CDR3 is TGTGCCAGCAGTTCGTATTATCTTGACAGGAACTATGGCTACACCTTC.

The chain is built from TRBV3-1 (or the pseudogene TRBV3-2) and TRBJ1-5, with 9 bases matching TRBD1. Germline values: CDR1 LGHDT, CDR2 YNNKEL (reference sequence). The CDR3 has 14 amino acids. Trimming took 4 bases from V and 4 from J; bases not matched to a gene: 2. CDR3 sequence (DNA): TGTGCCAGCAGCCTACAGGGGGCTAATCAGCCCCAGCATTTT. Its translation: CASSLQGANQPQHF.

J is TRBJ2-1 and V is TRBV5-4; 8 positions match TRBD2. This CDR3 contains 15 residues. Germline lookup yields CDR1 SGHNT and CDR2 YYREEE (reference sequence). After removal of 0 bases from V and 4 bases from J, the junction contained 3 bases not matched to a gene. The CDR3 DNA is TGTGCCAGCAGCTTGGCGGGGGGGCAGTACAATGAGCAGTTCTTC. This codes for CASSLAGGQYNEQFF.

The chain employs TRBV27 and TRBJ1-2; possible D gene TRBD1, 6 bases. Trimming cost V 7 bases and J 4 bases, with 19 bases left between them. This CDR3 is 15 amino acids long. The germline V gene has CDR1 MNHEY and CDR2 SMNVEV (reference sequence). CDR3 coding DNA: TGTGCCAGCAAACAAAACAGGGCTCGGAGCTATGGCTACACCTTC. This codes for CASKQNRARSYGYTF.

The CDR3 nucleotides read TGCGCCAGCAGGGGGGACATCTATGGCTACACCTTC. Encoded protein: CASRGDIYGYTF. V gene TRBV10-2 combines with J gene TRBJ1-2; the D gene is possibly TRBD1 (6 bases). The CDR3 loop spans 12 amino acids. In germline, CDR1 is WSHSY, CDR2 SAAADI. V was cut by 6 bases and J by 4 bases, with 9 bases left in between.